A single sample gave rise to the 29 T cell receptor beta chains below, sequenced in a study of monozygotic twins with inflammatory bowel disease. TCRdb re-called the 5' RACE reads; every CDR3 protein appears as one record, without DNA. The sample table includes around 200,000 distinct CDR3 sequences. The source material was blood. The receptors were sampled from a human donor with ulcerative colitis or Crohn's disease, or a healthy co-twin of an affected twin (not recorded which).

This chain links TRBV12-3 or TRBV12-4 with TRBJ2-2; TCRdb lists TRBD1, though no DNA is available to test this call. This CDR3 has 13 amino acids. The CDR3 sequence: CASSDREHRGAVF.

The rearrangement links TRBV20-1 to TRBJ2-2; TCRdb outputs TRBD1, but without DNA this stays unchecked. Looked up from germline, CDR1 is DFQATT and CDR2 is SNEGSKA (reference sequence). CDR3 length equals 16 residues. CDR3 protein: CSARDPAGGNTGELFF.

The chain joins TRBV6-1 to TRBJ2-3; as DNA is missing, the TRBD2 call by TCRdb cannot be tested. CDR1 and CDR2 from the germline V gene are MNHNS and SASEGT. The CDR3 spans 15 residues. CDR3: CASTTRGAGTDTQYF.

V gene TRBV7-9 combines with J gene TRBJ1-3; without DNA, the TCRdb call of TRBD1 cannot be checked. The CDR3 extends over 17 amino acids. CDR1 is SEHNR and CDR2 is FQNEAQ in the germline V gene (reference sequence). The CDR3 is CASSPHEGTFSGNTIYF.

The chain joins TRBV20-1 to TRBJ1-1; as DNA is missing, the TRBD1 call by TCRdb cannot be tested. CDR1 is DFQATT and CDR2 is SNEGSKA in the germline V gene (reference sequence). The CDR3 is 14 residues long. CDR3 loop: CSARNQGASTEAFF.

This chain uses TRBV20-1 with TRBJ1-1; TCRdb indicates TRBD1, and absent DNA this call remains unverified. Germline lookup yields CDR1 DFQATT and CDR2 SNEGSKA (reference sequence). CDR3 length equals 17 residues. CDR3 amino acids: CSARGGTPRQLNTEAFF.

The V gene is TRBV12-3 or TRBV12-4, the J gene TRBJ1-5; TCRdb picks TRBD1, but there is no DNA to check that call. The CDR3 runs 16 residues. CDR3 in amino acids: CASSSPAGQGNQPQHF.

The rearrangement links TRBV5-1 to TRBJ2-1; the D gene TCRdb calls, TRBD1, cannot be checked with no DNA. CDR1 and CDR2 from the germline V gene are SGHRS and YFSETQ. This CDR3 contains 14 residues. CDR3 sequence: CASSFDLTGTEQFF.

J is TRBJ2-3 and V is TRBV6-1. This CDR3 is built from 12 residues. CDR1 is MNHNS, CDR2 SASEGT, per germline. The CDR3 spells CASSATRDTQYF.

The V call is TRBV7-9, the J call TRBJ2-5; TCRdb lists TRBD1, though no DNA is available to test this call. CDR3 length: 16 amino acids. Germline V gene data show CDR1 as SEHNR and CDR2 as FQNEAQ (reference sequence). CDR3: CASSLYRARGEETQYF.

The V gene is TRBV20-1, the J gene TRBJ1-5. From germline, CDR1 is DFQATT and CDR2 SNEGSKA (reference sequence). The CDR3 extends over 16 amino acids. The CDR3 loop reads CSASPKTLKSNQPQHF.

The CDR3 reads CASSLVVQETQYF. This sequence joins TRBV7-9 and TRBJ2-5. This CDR3 region has 13 residues. Germline CDR1 SEHNR, CDR2 FQNEAQ (reference sequence).

The genes are TRBV20-1 and TRBJ1-2; TCRdb returns TRBD1, unconfirmable since there is no DNA. Looked up from germline, CDR1 is DFQATT and CDR2 is SNEGSKA (reference sequence). The CDR3 runs 12 residues. The CDR3 here is CSAGDPNYGYTF.

J is TRBJ2-3 and V is TRBV3-1. The length of the CDR3 is 14 residues. CDR1 and CDR2 from the germline V gene are LGHDT and YNNKEL (reference sequence). CDR3 loop: CASSQDEAALTQYF.

The chain is built from TRBV18 and TRBJ1-1; the D call of TRBD1 rests on TCRdb alone, since no DNA is present to check it. Germline loops: CDR1 KGHSH, CDR2 LQKENI. The CDR3 sequence is 12 residues long. The CDR3 spells CASSQQGSEAFF.

The rearrangement links TRBV7-2 to TRBJ2-1. Germline values: CDR1 SGHTA, CDR2 FQGNSA. CDR3 length: 14 amino acids. The CDR3 reads CASSSTRLRNEQFF.

The J gene is TRBJ1-2, the V gene TRBV9; the D call from TCRdb, TRBD1, cannot be confirmed without DNA. CDR1 is SGDLS, CDR2 YYNGEE, per germline. This CDR3 region has 18 residues. The chain's CDR3 is CASSSVSESPWFKGGYTF.

The gene calls are TRBV7-2 and TRBJ2-3; TCRdb lists TRBD1, though no DNA is available to test this call. The CDR3 length is 16 residues. Germline values: CDR1 SGHTA, CDR2 FQGNSA. The CDR3 sequence is CASSLAIGQGVSTQYF.

The chain joins TRBV20-1 to TRBJ2-2; TCRdb calls TRBD1, which cannot be checked without DNA. Germline V CDR1 and CDR2: DFQATT, SNEGSKA (reference sequence). CDR3 length equals 14 residues. The CDR3 reads CSARDRGSTGELFF.

The chain has TRBV7-2 and TRBJ1-1; TCRdb calls TRBD1, which cannot be checked without DNA. This CDR3 contains 13 residues. Germline CDR1 is SGHTA and CDR2 is FQGNSA. This CDR3 is CASSYRGVTEAFF.

This chain connects TRBV18 to TRBJ2-5. Germline V lookup: CDR1 KGHSH, CDR2 LQKENI. The CDR3 spans 13 residues. The CDR3 spells CASSPRNGETQYF.

The chain uses TRBV10-3 and TRBJ2-3; TCRdb's D gene call, TRBD1, goes unchecked for lack of DNA. The CDR3 contains 14 residues. CDR1 is ENHRY, CDR2 SYGVKD, per germline. Here the CDR3 reads CAIKGDHSTDTQYF.

The rearrangement joins TRBV6-1 to TRBJ1-2; the TCRdb call, TRBD1, lacks DNA for checking. This CDR3 spans 15 amino acids. Germline V gives CDR1 MNHNS, CDR2 SASEGT. The CDR3 region is CASSRRGQPNYGYTF.

The V call is TRBV9, the J call TRBJ2-2; TCRdb outputs TRBD1, but without DNA this stays unchecked. The CDR3 runs to 14 residues. Germline assignment: CDR1 SGDLS and CDR2 YYNGEE. The CDR3 region is CASSRTGNTGELFF.

The chain has TRBV19 and TRBJ1-6. Germline V gene data show CDR1 as LNHDA and CDR2 as SQIVND (reference sequence). The CDR3 is made up of 14 amino acids. CDR3: CASSIWLTNSPLHF.

The V call is TRBV6-1, the J call TRBJ1-5; TCRdb's assignment of TRBD1 cannot be checked, as there is no DNA. Looked up from germline, CDR1 is MNHNS and CDR2 is SASEGT. The CDR3 loop spans 14 amino acids. The chain's CDR3 is CASSEWRGDQPQHF.

The V call is TRBV6-2 or TRBV6-3, the J call TRBJ2-1; the D gene TCRdb calls, TRBD1, cannot be checked with no DNA. The CDR3 is made up of 11 amino acids. Germline lookup yields CDR1 MNHEY and CDR2 SVGEGT. CDR3 sequence reads: CASSVRGTQFF.

This chain links TRBV18 with TRBJ1-6; TCRdb lists TRBD1, though no DNA is available to test this call. CDR3 size: 16 residues. CDR1 and CDR2 from the germline V gene are KGHSH and LQKENI. CDR3 protein: CASSPITGQVQSPLHF.

The V gene is TRBV18, the J gene TRBJ2-5. This CDR3 spans 13 amino acids. Germline assignment: CDR1 KGHSH and CDR2 LQKENI. The CDR3 sequence is CASSPGEQETQYF.